This is a list of T cell receptor beta chains from one sample in a study of shared clonotypes between healthy human individuals. Only in-frame clones appear in the TCRdb table, and some are missing; sequencing was by immunoSEQ multiplex PCR. The sample gives hundreds of thousands of clones, more than 75% of which show up once; about 12% is in the top ten. Sequencing used PBMCs. The source of these receptors is a woman between 40 and 55 years old in good health. Some clones in this sample may be carry-over from other donors' samples. Both conserved end residues are trimmed from each CDR3. The D gene is left open where the match is weak. Clone size is given for some rows only: seen once, a few or many times, or a class if the clone is expanded.

clone_size	v_call	cdr3_length	j_call	d_call	cdr3_aa
.	TRBV5-1	16	TRBJ2-1	TRBD2	ASSFARLAGALYNEQF
.	TRBV4-3	14	TRBJ2-6	TRBD2	ASSPAGDSGANVLT
.	TRBV4-2	17	TRBJ2-1	TRBD2	ASSQEGGRGTSGSNEQF
.	TRBV11-2	11	TRBJ2-7	.	ASTSARWNEQY
.	TRBV7-2	12	TRBJ1-2	.	ASSPSGTVYGYT
.	TRBV7-3	12	TRBJ2-1	TRBD2	ASSYWTSGSEQF
once	TRBV14	13	TRBJ2-1	.	ASSPLRRNYNEQF
few	TRBV7-3	14	TRBJ2-3	.	ASSLSPTRGTDTQY
.	TRBV10-3	16	.	TRBD2	AISDTVSGTTFSYEQY
.	TRBV6-5	12	TRBJ2-7	TRBD1	ASRMDRETYEQY
.	TRBV19	13	TRBJ2-7	.	ASSIGQALNNEQY
.	TRBV28	13	TRBJ1-5	TRBD1	ASSVTGFKNQPQH
.	TRBV29-1	13	TRBJ2-1	.	SVELNRHANNEQF
.	TRBV9	11	TRBJ2-2	.	ASSVGSGYGLF